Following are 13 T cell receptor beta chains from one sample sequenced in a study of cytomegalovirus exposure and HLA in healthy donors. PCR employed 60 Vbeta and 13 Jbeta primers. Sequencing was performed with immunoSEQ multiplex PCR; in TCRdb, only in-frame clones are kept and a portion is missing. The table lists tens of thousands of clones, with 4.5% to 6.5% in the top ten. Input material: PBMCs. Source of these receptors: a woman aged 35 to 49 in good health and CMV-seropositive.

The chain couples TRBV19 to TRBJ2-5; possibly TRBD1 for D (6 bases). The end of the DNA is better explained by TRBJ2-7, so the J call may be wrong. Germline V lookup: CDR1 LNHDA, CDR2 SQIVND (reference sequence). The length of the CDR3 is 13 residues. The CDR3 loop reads CASRLGATSEQYF. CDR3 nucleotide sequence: TGTGCCAGTAGATTGGGGGCTACGTCCGAGCAGTACTTC.

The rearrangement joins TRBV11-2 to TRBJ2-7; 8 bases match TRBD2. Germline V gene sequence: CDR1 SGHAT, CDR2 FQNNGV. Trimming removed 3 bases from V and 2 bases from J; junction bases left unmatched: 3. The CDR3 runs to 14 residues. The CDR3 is CASSLSGGPYEQYF. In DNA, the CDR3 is TGTGCCAGCAGCTTGTCGGGGGGGCCCTACGAGCAGTACTTC.

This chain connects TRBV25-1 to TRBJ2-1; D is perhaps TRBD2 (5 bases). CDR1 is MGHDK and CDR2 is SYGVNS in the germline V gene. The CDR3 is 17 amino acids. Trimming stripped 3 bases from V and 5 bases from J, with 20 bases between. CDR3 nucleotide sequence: TGTGCCAGCAGTGAGCTACTAGGCCCCACAGCGCACAATGAGCAGTTCTTC. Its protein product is CASSELLGPTAHNEQFF.

This CDR3 is CASSSGRRENQPQHF. Written as DNA, the CDR3 is TGTGCCAGCAGTTCGGGACGGAGGGAAAATCAGCCCCAGCATTTT. The V call is TRBV6-1, the J call TRBJ1-5; possible D gene TRBD1, 5 bases. CDR3 length: 15 residues. Germline CDR1 is MNHNS and CDR2 is SASEGT. V lost 5 bases and J 4 bases, leaving 15 bases between the germline ends.

The CDR3 DNA reads as TGCGCCAGCAGCTTGGAACCGGATTCACCCCTCCACTTT. It encodes CASSLEPDSPLHF. The chain has TRBV5-1 and TRBJ1-6; no firm D call. Trimming stripped 0 bases from V and 8 bases from J, with 6 bases between. The CDR3 loop spans 13 amino acids. Germline V gene lookup returns CDR1 SGHRS and CDR2 YFSETQ.

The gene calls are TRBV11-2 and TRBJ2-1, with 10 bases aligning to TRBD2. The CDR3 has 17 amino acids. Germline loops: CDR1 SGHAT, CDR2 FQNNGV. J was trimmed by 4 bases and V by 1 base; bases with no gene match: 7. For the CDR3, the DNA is TGTGCCAGCAGCTTAGGGAGCCTAGCGGGAGAATACAATGAGCAGTTCTTC. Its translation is CASSLGSLAGEYNEQFF.

CDR3: CASSRTSGRAVGDTQYF. In DNA, the CDR3 is TGTGCCAGCAGTCGGACTAGCGGGAGGGCCGTCGGAGATACGCAGTATTTT. The V call is TRBV28, the J call TRBJ2-3; 15 nucleotides line up with TRBD2. Germline lookup yields CDR1 MDHEN and CDR2 SYDVKM. The trim removed 5 bases at V and 5 bases at J, leaving 8 bases unmatched. CDR3 length: 17 residues.

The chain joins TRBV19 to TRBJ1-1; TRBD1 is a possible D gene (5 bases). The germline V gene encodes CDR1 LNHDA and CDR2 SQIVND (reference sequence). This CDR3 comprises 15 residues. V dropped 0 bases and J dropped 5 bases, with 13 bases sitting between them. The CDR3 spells CASSIDLGGGTEAFF. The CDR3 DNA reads TGTGCCAGTAGTATAGACCTGGGGGGAGGAACTGAAGCTTTCTTT.

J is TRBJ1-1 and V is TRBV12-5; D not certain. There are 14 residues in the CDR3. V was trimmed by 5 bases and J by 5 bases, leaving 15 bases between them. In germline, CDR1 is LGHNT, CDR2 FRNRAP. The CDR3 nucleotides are TGTGCTAGTGGTCAGGAGGCCAGTCCTACTGAAGCTTTCTTT. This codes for CASGQEASPTEAFF. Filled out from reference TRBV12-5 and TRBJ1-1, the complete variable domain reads DARVTQTPRHKVTEMGQEVTMRCQPILGHNTVFWYRQTMMQGLELLAYFRNRAPLDDSGMPKDRFSAEMPDATLATLKIQPSEPRDSAVYFCASGQEASPTEAFFGQGTRLTVV.

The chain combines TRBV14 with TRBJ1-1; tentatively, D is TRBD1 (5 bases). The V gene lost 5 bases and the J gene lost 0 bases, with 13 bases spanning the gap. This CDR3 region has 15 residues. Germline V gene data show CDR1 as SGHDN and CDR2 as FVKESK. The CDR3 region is CASSVGRALNTEAFF. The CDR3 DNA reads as TGTGCCAGCAGCGTGGGCAGGGCTCTGAACACTGAAGCTTTCTTT.

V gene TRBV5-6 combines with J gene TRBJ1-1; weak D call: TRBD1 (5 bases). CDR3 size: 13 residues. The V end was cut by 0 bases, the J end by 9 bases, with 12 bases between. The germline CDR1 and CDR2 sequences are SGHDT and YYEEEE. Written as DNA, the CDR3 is TGTGCCAGCAGCTTGGGGACGGCAGGGCAAGCTTTCTTT. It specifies CASSLGTAGQAFF. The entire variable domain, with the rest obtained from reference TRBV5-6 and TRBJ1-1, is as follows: DAGVTQSPTHLIKTRGQQVTLRCSPKSGHDTVSWYQQALGQGPQFIFQYYEEEERQRGNFPDRFSGHQFPNYSSELNVNALLLGDSALYLCASSLGTAGQAFFGQGTRLTVV.

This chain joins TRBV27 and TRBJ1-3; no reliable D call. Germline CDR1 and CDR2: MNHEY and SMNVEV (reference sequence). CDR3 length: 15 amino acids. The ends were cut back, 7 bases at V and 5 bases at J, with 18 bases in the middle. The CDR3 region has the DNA TGTGCCAGCAAAGCAGTCGAAGGTGGGCGAAACACCATATATTTT. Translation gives CASKAVEGGRNTIYF.

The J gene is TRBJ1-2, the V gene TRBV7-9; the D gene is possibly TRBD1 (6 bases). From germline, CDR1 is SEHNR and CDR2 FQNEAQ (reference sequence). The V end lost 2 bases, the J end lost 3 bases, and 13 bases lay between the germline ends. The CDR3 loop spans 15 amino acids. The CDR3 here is CASSLFFSGDYGYTF. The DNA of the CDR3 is TGTGCCAGCAGCTTATTTTTCTCAGGGGACTATGGCTACACCTTC. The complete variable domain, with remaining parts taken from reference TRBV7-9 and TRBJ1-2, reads DTGVSQNPRHKITKRGQNVTFRCDPISEHNRLYWYRQTLGQGPEFLTYFQNEAQLEKSRLLSDRFSAERPKGSFSTLEIQRTEQGDSAMYLCASSLFFSGDYGYTFGSGTRLTVV.